This T cell receptor beta chain was recovered during a study of blood T cells in healthy people across ages. Study results and caveats: Long-lived donors carried more naive CD4+ cells and greater diversity than aged donors. Naive T cell percentage and TCR beta diversity correlated strongly. Estimated diversity, derived from one million T cells, was regarded as an underestimate.

Together with a sample-barcoded 5' primer, a J-beta primer mix was included in a second PCR lasting roughly 6 to 12 cycles. Through a template-switch adaptor with 12 random nucleotides, each cDNA molecule received a tag. TCRdb ran MiXCR on the 5' RACE reads and lists one entry per CDR3 protein. Here the sample spans over 1,300,000 distinct CDR3 sequences, 59% being singletons. Comments on this clonotype: Its antigen remains unknown.

CDR1 is SGHVS, CDR2 FNYEAQ, per germline. The CDR3 has 16 residues. V was shortened by 3 bases and J by 4 bases, with 17 bases between the two germline ends. Sequenced sample: blood. The J gene is TRBJ2-3, the V gene TRBV7-6; TRBD1 might be the D (6 bases). The TCR comes from a man younger than 35 in good health. In nucleotides, the CDR3 is TGTGCCAGCAGCTTCTCCAGGGGACCCAATGCAGATACGCAGTATTTT. Protein sequence: CASSFSRGPNADTQYF.